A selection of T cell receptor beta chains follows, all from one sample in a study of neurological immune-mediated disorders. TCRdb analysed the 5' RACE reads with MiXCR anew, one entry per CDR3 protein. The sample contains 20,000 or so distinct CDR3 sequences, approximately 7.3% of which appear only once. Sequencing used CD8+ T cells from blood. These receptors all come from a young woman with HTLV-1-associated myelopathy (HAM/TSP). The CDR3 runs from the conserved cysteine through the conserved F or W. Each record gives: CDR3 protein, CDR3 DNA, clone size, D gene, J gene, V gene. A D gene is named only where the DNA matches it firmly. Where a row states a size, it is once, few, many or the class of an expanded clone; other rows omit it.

CDR3: CASSKMRGDTEAFF
DNA: TGTGCCAGCAGCAAAATGCGGGGAGACACTGAAGCTTTCTTT
size: many
D: NA
J: TRBJ1-1
V: TRBV21-1

CDR3: CATSDWGAPYNEQFF
DNA: TGTGCCACCAGTGATTGGGGGGCCCCCTACAATGAGCAGTTCTTC
size: many
D: NA
J: TRBJ2-1
V: TRBV24-1

CDR3: CASSLPRGPQPYGYTF
DNA: TGCGCCAGCAGCTTACCCAGGGGGCCACAGCCCTATGGCTACACCTTC
size: many
D: TRBD1
J: TRBJ1-2
V: TRBV5-1

CDR3: CASSSGGPNGYNEQFF
DNA: TGTGCCAGCAGCAGTGGGGGGCCCAACGGATACAATGAGCAGTTCTTC
size: NA
D: NA
J: TRBJ2-1
V: TRBV14

CDR3: CASSYLAGWGGAFF
DNA: TGTGCCAGCAGTTACCTGGCTGGGTGGGGTGGAGCTTTCTTT
size: many
D: NA
J: TRBJ1-1
V: TRBV6-6

CDR3: CSARRGYDADTQYF
DNA: TGCAGTGCCCGTAGGGGTTATGATGCAGATACGCAGTATTTT
size: many
D: NA
J: TRBJ2-3
V: TRBV20-1

CDR3: CASSLGGNEQFF
DNA: TGTGCCAGCAGCTTGGGGGGTAATGAGCAGTTCTTC
size: many
D: NA
J: TRBJ2-1
V: TRBV5-6

CDR3: CSATTGDSSYNEQFF
DNA: TGCAGTGCTACCACAGGGGATTCTTCCTACAATGAGCAGTTCTTC
size: many
D: TRBD1
J: TRBJ2-1
V: TRBV20-1

CDR3: CASSLAPLEAFF
DNA: TGTGCCAGCAGCTTAGCACCCCTCGAAGCTTTCTTT
size: NA
D: NA
J: TRBJ1-1
V: TRBV7-2

CDR3: CASSTGASNTEAFF
DNA: TGCGCCAGCAGCACAGGGGCTTCGAACACTGAAGCTTTCTTT
size: many
D: TRBD1
J: TRBJ1-1
V: TRBV5-1

CDR3: CSARGDSGGLEQFF
DNA: TGCAGTGCTAGAGGAGATAGCGGGGGCCTTGAGCAGTTCTTC
size: many
D: TRBD2
J: TRBJ2-1
V: TRBV20-1

CDR3: CASKSSGVTYEQYF
DNA: TGTGCCAGCAAATCTAGCGGGGTAACCTACGAGCAGTACTTC
size: many
D: TRBD2
J: TRBJ2-7
V: TRBV2

CDR3: CASSLTGTSGGAGSDTQYF
DNA: TGTGCCAGCAGCCTCACCGGGACTAGCGGGGGGGCCGGTTCAGATACGCAGTATTTT
size: many
D: TRBD2
J: TRBJ2-3
V: TRBV5-5

CDR3: CASGKQASSYNSPLHF
DNA: TGTGCCAGCGGCAAGCAAGCGAGCTCCTATAATTCACCCCTCCACTTT
size: many
D: NA
J: TRBJ1-6
V: TRBV27